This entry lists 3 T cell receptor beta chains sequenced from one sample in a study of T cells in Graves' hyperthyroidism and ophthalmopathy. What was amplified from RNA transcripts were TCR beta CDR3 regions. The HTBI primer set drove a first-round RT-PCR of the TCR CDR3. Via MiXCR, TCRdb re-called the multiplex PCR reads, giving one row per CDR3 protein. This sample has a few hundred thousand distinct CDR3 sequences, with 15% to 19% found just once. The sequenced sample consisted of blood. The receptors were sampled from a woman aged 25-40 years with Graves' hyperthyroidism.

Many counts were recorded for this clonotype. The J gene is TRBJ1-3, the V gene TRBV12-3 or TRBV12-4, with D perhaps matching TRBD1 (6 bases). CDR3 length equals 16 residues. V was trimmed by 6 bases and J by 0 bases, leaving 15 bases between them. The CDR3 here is CASSPLTGSSGNTIYF. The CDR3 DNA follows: TGTGCCAGCAGCCCCCTGACAGGTAGCTCTGGAAACACCATATATTTT.

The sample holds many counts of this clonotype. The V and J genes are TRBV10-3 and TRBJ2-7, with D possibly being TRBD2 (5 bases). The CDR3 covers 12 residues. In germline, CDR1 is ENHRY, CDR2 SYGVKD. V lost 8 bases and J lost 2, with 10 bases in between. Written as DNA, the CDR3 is TGTGCCATCGGACGGGAAACCTACGAGCAGTACTTC. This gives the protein CAIGRETYEQYF.

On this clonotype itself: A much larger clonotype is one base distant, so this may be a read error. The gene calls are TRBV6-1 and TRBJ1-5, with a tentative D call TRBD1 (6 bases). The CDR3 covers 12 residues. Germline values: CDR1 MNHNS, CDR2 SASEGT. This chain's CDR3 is CASRPQGQPLHF. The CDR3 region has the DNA TGTGCCAGCAGGCCCCAGGGGCAGCCCCTGCATTTT.